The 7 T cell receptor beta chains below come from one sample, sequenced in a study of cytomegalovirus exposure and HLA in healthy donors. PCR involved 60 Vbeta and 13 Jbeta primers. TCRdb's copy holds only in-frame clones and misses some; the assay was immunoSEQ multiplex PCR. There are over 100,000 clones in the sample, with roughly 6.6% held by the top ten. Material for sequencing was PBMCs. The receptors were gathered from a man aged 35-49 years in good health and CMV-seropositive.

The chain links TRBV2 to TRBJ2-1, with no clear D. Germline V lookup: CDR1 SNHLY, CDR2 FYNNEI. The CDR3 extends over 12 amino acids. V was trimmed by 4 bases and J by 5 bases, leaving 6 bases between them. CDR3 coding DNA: TGTGCCAGCAGTGTCTCGGACAATGAGCAGTTCTTC. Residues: CASSVSDNEQFF.

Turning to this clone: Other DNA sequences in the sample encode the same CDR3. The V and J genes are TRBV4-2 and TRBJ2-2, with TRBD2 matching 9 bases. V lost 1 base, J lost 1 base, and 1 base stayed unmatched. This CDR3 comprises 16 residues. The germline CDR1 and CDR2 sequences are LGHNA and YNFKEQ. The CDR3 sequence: CASSQGLAVNTGELFF. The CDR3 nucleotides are TGTGCCAGCAGCCAAGGACTAGCGGTGAACACCGGGGAGCTGTTTTTT.

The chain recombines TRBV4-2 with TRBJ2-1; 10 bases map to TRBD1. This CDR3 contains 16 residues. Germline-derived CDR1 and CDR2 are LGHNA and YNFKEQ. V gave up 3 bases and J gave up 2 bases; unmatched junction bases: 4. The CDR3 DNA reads TGTGCCAGCAGCCAGCTGGGACAGGGGCCCTACAATGAGCAGTTCTTC. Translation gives CASSQLGQGPYNEQFF.

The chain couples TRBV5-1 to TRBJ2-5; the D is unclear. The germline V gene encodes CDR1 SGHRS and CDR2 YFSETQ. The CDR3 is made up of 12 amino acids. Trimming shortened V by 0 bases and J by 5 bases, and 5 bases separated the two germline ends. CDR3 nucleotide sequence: TGCGCCAGCAGCTTGGTCCGGGAGACCCAGTACTTC. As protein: CASSLVRETQYF. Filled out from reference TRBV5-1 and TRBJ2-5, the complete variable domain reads KAGVTQTPRYLIKTRGQQVTLSCSPISGHRSVSWYQQTPGQGLQFLFEYFSETQRNKGNFPGRFSGRQFSNSRSEMNVSTLELGDSALYLCASSLVRETQYFGPGTRLLVL.

CDR3 sequence (DNA): TGTGCCAGCAGCCTTCAGAACGAGCAGTACTTC. Translating it yields CASSLQNEQYF. The chain couples TRBV5-6 to TRBJ2-7, with no clear D. The V gene lost 4 bases and the J gene lost 5 bases, with 7 bases spanning the gap. The V gene's germline CDR1 is SGHDT and CDR2 YYEEEE. The CDR3 is 11 residues long. Combining the CDR3 with reference TRBV5-6 and TRBJ2-7 gives the whole variable domain DAGVTQSPTHLIKTRGQQVTLRCSPKSGHDTVSWYQQALGQGPQFIFQYYEEEERQRGNFPDRFSGHQFPNYSSELNVNALLLGDSALYLCASSLQNEQYFGPGTRLTVT.

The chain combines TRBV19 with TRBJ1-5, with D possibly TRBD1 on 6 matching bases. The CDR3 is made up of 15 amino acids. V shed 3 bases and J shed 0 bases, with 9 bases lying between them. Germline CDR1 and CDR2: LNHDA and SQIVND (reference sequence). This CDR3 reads CASSMPGVSNQPQHF. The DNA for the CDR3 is TGTGCCAGTAGTATGCCAGGGGTTAGCAATCAGCCCCAGCATTTT.

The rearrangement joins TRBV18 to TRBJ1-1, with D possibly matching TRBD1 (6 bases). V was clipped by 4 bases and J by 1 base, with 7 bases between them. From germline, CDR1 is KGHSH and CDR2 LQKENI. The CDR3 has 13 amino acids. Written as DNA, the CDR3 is TGTGCCAGCTCACTGACAGGGAACACTGAAGCTTTCTTT. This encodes CASSLTGNTEAFF.